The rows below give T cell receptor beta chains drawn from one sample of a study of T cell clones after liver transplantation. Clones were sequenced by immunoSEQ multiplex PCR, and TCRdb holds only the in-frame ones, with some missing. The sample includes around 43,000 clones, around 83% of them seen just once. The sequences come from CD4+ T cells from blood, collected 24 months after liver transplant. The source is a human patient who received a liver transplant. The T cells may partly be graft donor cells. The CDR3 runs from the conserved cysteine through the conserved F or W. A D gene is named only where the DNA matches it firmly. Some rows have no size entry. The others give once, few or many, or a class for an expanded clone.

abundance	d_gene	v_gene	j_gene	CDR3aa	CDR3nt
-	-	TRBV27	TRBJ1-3	CASSRQRLSGNTIYF	TGTGCCAGCAGTAGACAGAGGCTCTCTGGAAACACCATATATTTT
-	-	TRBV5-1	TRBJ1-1	CASSLFIVNTEAFF	TGCGCCAGCAGCTTATTCATCGTGAACACTGAAGCTTTCTTT
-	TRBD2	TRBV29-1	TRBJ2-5	CSVGVAGGRETQYF	TGCAGCGTTGGAGTAGCGGGGGGTAGGGAGACCCAGTACTTC
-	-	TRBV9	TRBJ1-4	CASRGAPNEKLFF	TGTGCCAGCAGAGGGGCACCTAATGAAAAACTGTTTTTT
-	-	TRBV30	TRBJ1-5	CAWGVGGQPQHF	TGTGCCTGGGGAGTCGGTGGGCAGCCCCAGCATTTT
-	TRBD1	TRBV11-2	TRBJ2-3	CASSRDRTTTDTQYF	TGTGCCAGCAGCCGGGACAGGACTACCACAGATACGCAGTATTTT
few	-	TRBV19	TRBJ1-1	CASTLTSYRTEAFF	TGTGCCAGTACCCTCACCTCCTACCGGACTGAAGCTTTCTTT
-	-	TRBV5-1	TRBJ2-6	CASSLGSGANVLTF	TGCGCCAGCAGCTTGGGGTCTGGGGCCAACGTCCTGACTTTC
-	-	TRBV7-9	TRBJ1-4	CASSLGVQATNEKLFF	TGTGCCAGCAGCTTAGGGGTCCAGGCAACTAATGAAAAACTGTTTTTT
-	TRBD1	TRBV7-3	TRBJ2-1	CASSPLPGTGANNEQFF	TGTGCCAGCAGCCCCCTCCCCGGGACAGGGGCAAACAATGAGCAGTTCTTC
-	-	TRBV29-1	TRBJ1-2	CSVDGSGANYGYTF	TGCAGCGTTGACGGGTCAGGGGCTAACTATGGCTACACCTTC
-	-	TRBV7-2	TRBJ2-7	CASSLSRVRDTYEQYF	TGTGCCAGCAGCTTAAGTCGAGTCAGGGACACCTACGAGCAGTACTTC
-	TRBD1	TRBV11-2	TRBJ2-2	CASSQWTGRTGELFF	TGTGCCAGCAGTCAATGGACAGGGAGAACCGGGGAGCTGTTTTTT
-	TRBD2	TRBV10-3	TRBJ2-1	CAISDLAGGPDEQFF	TGTGCCATCAGTGATCTAGCGGGGGGGCCGGATGAGCAGTTCTTC
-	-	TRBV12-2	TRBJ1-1	CASRSHNLTQGADTEAFF	TGTGCAAGTCGCTCCCACAACCTCACACAGGGGGCGGACACTGAAGCTTTCTTT
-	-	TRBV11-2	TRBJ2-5	CASSPTSSRETQYF	TGTGCCAGCAGTCCTACTAGCTCCAGAGAGACCCAGTACTTC
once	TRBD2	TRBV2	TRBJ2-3	CASSDKWAGGPDTQYF	TGTGCCAGCAGTGATAAGTGGGCGGGGGGGCCGGATACGCAGTATTTT
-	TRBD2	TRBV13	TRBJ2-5	CASSFLAGVIYF	TGTGCCAGCAGCTTCTTAGCGGGAGTCATTTACTTC
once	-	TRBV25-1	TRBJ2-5	CASSSSGQGMETQYF	-
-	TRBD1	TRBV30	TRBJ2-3	CAWTGQTTQYF	TGTGCCTGGACGGGACAGACTACGCAGTATTTT